A single sample is the source of the 27 T cell receptor beta chains below, sequenced in a study of blood T cells in healthy people across ages. A sample-barcoded 5' primer and a J-beta primer mix were used in a second PCR of about 7 to 12 cycles. One entry per CDR3 protein, called by TCRdb with MiXCR from the 5' RACE reads. The sample records about 1.5 million distinct CDR3 sequences, approximately 42% being singletons. The sequenced material came from blood. The receptors here all came from a woman younger than 35 in good health.

The chain uses TRBV18 and TRBJ2-7, with TRBD1 as a possible D gene (6 bases). The CDR3 extends over 13 amino acids. Per the germline V gene, CDR1 is KGHSH and CDR2 is LQKENI. V lost 0 bases and J 5 bases, leaving 8 bases between the germline ends. CDR3 sequence (DNA): TGTGCCAGCTCACCACCGGGACATAACGAGCAGTACTTC. Residues: CASSPPGHNEQYF.

The chain links TRBV7-6 to TRBJ1-2; D is uncertain. CDR3 length: 14 residues. Germline values: CDR1 SGHVS, CDR2 FNYEAQ. V lost 3 bases, J lost 8 bases, and 16 bases lay in between. The CDR3 loop reads CASSFPGGVSGYTF. For the CDR3, the DNA is TGTGCCAGCAGCTTCCCCGGCGGAGTCTCCGGCTACACCTTC. The entire variable domain, with the rest obtained from reference TRBV7-6 and TRBJ1-2, is as follows: GAGVSQSPRYKVTKRGQDVALRCDPISGHVSLYWYRQALGQGPEFLTYFNYEAQQDKSGLPNDRFSAERPEGSISTLTIQRTEQRDSAMYRCASSFPGGVSGYTFGSGTRLTVV.

This clonotype has a handful of counts. The chain joins TRBV28 to TRBJ2-1; a weak D match, TRBD1 (6 bases). V shed 3 bases and J shed 3 bases, with 18 bases lying between them. Per germline, CDR1 MDHEN and CDR2 SYDVKM. The CDR3 runs 17 residues. CDR3 DNA: TGTGCCAGCAGTTTTCTACAGGGAAACACCTACTACAATGAGCAGTTCTTC. It specifies CASSFLQGNTYYNEQFF.

CDR3 nucleotides: TGTGCCAGCAGCCCACGTCAGGGGCGGGGGTATGGCTACACCTTC. It is translated as CASSPRQGRGYGYTF. The chain combines TRBV7-2 with TRBJ1-2; a weak D match, TRBD1 (6 bases). Trimming took 5 bases from V and 5 from J, leaving 18 bases between them. This CDR3 is built from 15 residues. Germline lookup yields CDR1 SGHTA and CDR2 FQGNSA.

The chain employs TRBV12-3 or TRBV12-4 and TRBJ1-2; D is perhaps TRBD1 (5 bases). Trimming removed 8 bases from V and 2 bases from J, with 12 bases in between. This CDR3 is built from 13 residues. The CDR3 loop reads CASGEGQNYGYTF. The CDR3 DNA follows: TGTGCCAGCGGAGAGGGGCAGAACTATGGCTACACCTTC.

The table lists this clonotype with a few counts. V and J are TRBV3-1 and TRBJ1-1, with D unclear. Germline CDR1 and CDR2: LGHDT and YNNKEL (reference sequence). Trimming cost V 7 bases and J 0 bases, with 9 bases left between them. This CDR3 has 13 amino acids. The chain's CDR3 is CASNRLMNTEAFF. The CDR3 DNA sequence: TGTGCCAGCAACAGATTAATGAACACTGAAGCTTTCTTT.

For this clonotype: The DNA is left out, because the CDR3 cannot be placed on it with certainty; the CDR3 is given as TCRdb lists it. This chain connects TRBV28 to TRBJ2-7. The CDR3 is 14 amino acids long, termini counted. Germline CDR1 and CDR2: MDHEN and SYDVKM. The CDR3 is CASSSSDRSYEQYF.

The chain links TRBV12-3 or TRBV12-4 to TRBJ2-7; perhaps TRBD2 as D (6 bases). The DNA end favors TRBJ2-5, so the J call may be wrong. There are 14 residues in the CDR3. The CDR3 is CASSPEAGRKTQYF. Written as DNA, the CDR3 is TGTGCCAGCAGTCCGGAGGCGGGGAGGAAGACCCAGTACTTC.

Many counts were recorded for this clonotype. The chain recombines TRBV4-1 with TRBJ2-7; D might be TRBD2 (6 bases). Germline CDR1 MGHRA, CDR2 YSYEKL. CDR3 length: 15 amino acids. Trimming pared 1 base from V and 4 bases from J, leaving 14 bases between. For the CDR3, the DNA is TGCGCCAGCAGCCAAGCAACCCAAGGGAGGTACGAGCAGTACTTC. Translation: CASSQATQGRYEQYF.

This clonotype came up a few times. The rearrangement joins TRBV12-3 or TRBV12-4 to TRBJ2-7; 8 positions agree with TRBD2. The length of the CDR3 is 15 residues. The V and J ends lost 6 bases and 3 bases, in that order; junction bases with no gene match: 10. CDR3 amino acids: CASRHSGSLRYEQYF. The CDR3 DNA follows: TGTGCCAGCAGGCACAGCGGGAGCCTCCGCTACGAGCAGTACTTC.

The chain joins TRBV29-1 to TRBJ2-7; 7 bases match TRBD2. With V trimmed by 6 bases and J by 0 bases, 2 bases remained unmatched. CDR3 length: 12 amino acids. CDR1 is SQVTM, CDR2 ANQGSEA, per germline. For the CDR3, the DNA is TGCAGCGTGGGACTACACTCCTACGAGCAGTACTTC. Amino acids: CSVGLHSYEQYF.

This chain joins TRBV9 and TRBJ1-2; D unclear. Trimming cost V 5 bases and J 3 bases, with 11 bases left between them. CDR1 SGDLS and CDR2 YYNGEE come from the germline V gene. The CDR3 spans 13 residues. CDR3: CASRDGQYYGYTF. CDR3 nucleotides: TGTGCCAGCAGGGACGGGCAATACTATGGCTACACCTTC.

J is TRBJ2-7 and V is TRBV7-8; D remains ambiguous. CDR1 and CDR2 from the germline V gene are SGHVS and FQNEAQ. Trimming took off 1 base at V and 2 bases at J, with 12 bases between the two ends. There are 15 residues in the CDR3. The CDR3 loop reads CASSLGAVSTYEQYF. The CDR3 bases are TGTGCCAGCAGCTTAGGAGCAGTCTCAACCTACGAGCAGTACTTC.

The chain couples TRBV5-1 to TRBJ2-2; D might be TRBD1 or TRBD2, each matching 5 bases. The CDR3 is 16 amino acids. Per germline, CDR1 SGHRS and CDR2 YFSETQ. V lost 2 bases to trimming and J lost 3 bases, with 14 bases between them. The chain's CDR3 is CASSFGASSDTGELFF. CDR3 nucleotide sequence: TGCGCCAGCAGCTTTGGGGCTAGCTCGGACACCGGGGAGCTGTTTTTT.

The chain joins TRBV4-3 to TRBJ2-2, with a weak D call TRBD1 (6 bases). This CDR3 is built from 15 residues. CDR1 LGHNA and CDR2 YSLEER come from the germline V gene. The V and J ends lost 1 base and 1 base respectively, with 7 bases between them. The CDR3 here is CASSQVTGNTGELFF. DNA of the CDR3: TGCGCCAGCAGCCAAGTGACAGGGAACACCGGGGAGCTGTTTTTT.

This clonotype has only a few counts. The chain combines TRBV7-2 with TRBJ2-7, with TRBD2 as a possible D gene (5 bases). This CDR3 is built from 13 residues. From germline, CDR1 is SGHTA and CDR2 FQGNSA. Trimming removed 2 bases from V and 2 bases from J, with 7 bases in between. The CDR3 reads CASSLRTPYEQYF. The CDR3 DNA reads as TGTGCCAGCAGCTTAAGGACTCCCTACGAGCAGTACTTC.

This clonotype appeared a few times. This rearrangement joins TRBV4-3 to TRBJ1-2, with unresolved D. The CDR3 length is 14 residues. V dropped 1 base and J dropped 5 bases, with 11 bases sitting between them. The germline gives CDR1 LGHNA, CDR2 YSLEER. This chain's CDR3 is CASSQVGYSYGYTF. In DNA form, the CDR3 reads TGCGCCAGCAGCCAAGTGGGGTACTCATATGGCTACACCTTC.

In DNA form, the CDR3 reads TGTGCCAGCAGCTTCGGGGGGCGCAAAAGCTACGAGCAGTACTTC. Translated, it gives CASSFGGRKSYEQYF. J is TRBJ2-7 and V is TRBV7-9, with D perhaps matching TRBD2 (7 bases). V was trimmed by 3 bases and J by 3 bases, leaving 15 bases between them. CDR3 length equals 15 residues. Germline loops: CDR1 SEHNR, CDR2 FQNEAQ (reference sequence).

The gene calls are TRBV5-6 and TRBJ1-5; D not resolved. Deletions cut 1 base from V and 6 bases from J, with 8 bases between. The CDR3 consists of 13 residues. CDR1 SGHDT and CDR2 YYEEEE come from the germline V gene. For the CDR3, the DNA is TGTGCCAGCAGCTTGTTGCGGGGTCAGCCCCAGCATTTT. Protein: CASSLLRGQPQHF.

The sample holds many counts of this clonotype. V is TRBV12-3 or TRBV12-4 and J is TRBJ2-3; 7 nucleotides agree with TRBD1. CDR3 length: 14 residues. Trimming cost V 5 bases and J 4 bases; bases outside gene matches: 6. The chain's CDR3 is CASSKTGSADTQYF. The CDR3 nucleotides are TGTGCCAGCAGTAAGACAGGGTCCGCAGATACGCAGTATTTT.

This sequence joins TRBV12-3 or TRBV12-4 and TRBJ2-5; 7 bases map to TRBD1. The V and J ends lost 2 bases and 9 bases, in that order; junction bases with no gene match: 18. The CDR3 is 17 amino acids. CDR3 protein: CASSLYRLPGGILAQYF. CDR3 DNA: TGTGCCAGCAGTTTATATCGGTTGCCAGGGGGTATCTTGGCCCAGTACTTC.

The chain employs TRBV5-1 and TRBJ2-7; TRBD1 or TRBD2 may be the D gene (6 bases each). The CDR3 is 13 residues long. Per the germline V gene, CDR1 is SGHRS and CDR2 is YFSETQ. V shed 5 bases and J shed 6 bases, with 15 bases lying between them. The CDR3 here is CASRQGGALEQYF. In DNA, the CDR3 is TGCGCCAGCAGACAGGGAGGTGCACTCGAGCAGTACTTC.

Points on this clonotype: One end of the junction does not line up with germline, which may come from a read error. The V call is TRBV12-3 or TRBV12-4, the J call TRBJ1-1; D unresolved. The CDR3 contains 11 residues. The CDR3 is CASSLGTMAFF. CDR3 nucleotides: TGTGCCAGTAGTTTAGGTACTATGGCTTTCTTT.

This clonotype has more than one count but fewer than ten. This sequence joins TRBV3-1 and TRBJ1-2; no clear D gene. Deletions cut 0 bases from V and 2 bases from J, with 10 bases between. Germline V CDR1 and CDR2: LGHDT, YNNKEL (reference sequence). CDR3 size: 15 residues. The CDR3 sequence is CASSQDLSGNYGYTF. The CDR3 bases are TGTGCCAGCAGCCAAGATCTATCCGGGAACTATGGCTACACCTTC. The full variable domain, rest sourced from reference TRBV3-1 and TRBJ1-2, is DTAVSQTPKYLVTQMGNDKSIKCEQNLGHDTMYWYKQDSKKFLKIMFSYNNKELIINETVPNRFSPKSPDKAHLNLHINSLELGDSAVYFCASSQDLSGNYGYTFGSGTRLTVV.

The chain employs TRBV28 and TRBJ1-2, with D possibly TRBD1 on 6 matching bases. Per the germline V gene, CDR1 is MDHEN and CDR2 is SYDVKM. This CDR3 spans 15 amino acids. Trimming cost V 7 bases and J 3 bases, with 18 bases left between them. CDR3 in amino acids: CASNNLGGPDYGYTF. DNA for the CDR3: TGTGCCAGCAACAACTTAGGGGGACCCGACTATGGCTACACCTTC.

This clonotype was seen a few times. V gene TRBV27 combines with J gene TRBJ2-7; TRBD2 matches at 9 bases. In germline, CDR1 is MNHEY, CDR2 SMNVEV (reference sequence). The CDR3 totals 19 residues. Trimming removed 4 bases from V and 7 bases from J; junction bases left unmatched: 23. The CDR3 sequence is CASSYIAGVNYLTYNEQYF. The CDR3 DNA reads as TGTGCCAGCAGTTACATAGCGGGAGTAAACTATCTGACTTACAATGAGCAGTACTTC.

This clonotype has just a few counts. This chain uses TRBV5-5 with TRBJ2-5; D is possibly TRBD2 (5 bases). V was clipped by 5 bases and J by 5 bases, with 19 bases between them. The CDR3 consists of 15 residues. CDR1 is SGHKS and CDR2 is YYEKEE in the germline V gene (reference sequence). In nucleotides, the CDR3 is TGTGCCAGCAGTCAAAAAACCCGGACTCTGGAGACCCAGTACTTC. It yields the protein CASSQKTRTLETQYF.